This TCR beta chain originates from a study of T cell responses to AZD1222 COVID-19 vaccine. Repertoires were generated with immunoSEQ multiplex PCR, while TCRdb's copy carries only in-frame clones and drops some. The sample consists of over 30,000 clones, roughly 88% of them appearing once. Note on this clone: Its target is not known.

Points from the study as a whole: All repertoire sampling was performed exclusively after the peak T cell response.

With 3 bases removed from V and 6 bases from J, the gap between germline ends came to 16 bases. CDR3 length: 15 amino acids. The germline CDR1 and CDR2 sequences are MNHEY and SMNVEV (reference sequence). The sample in question was peripheral blood, obtained 28 days after the second dose of the MenACWY control vaccine. The source of this sequence is an adult who received the MenACWY meningococcal vaccine as a control. This chain links TRBV27 with TRBJ2-3; D unclear. The CDR3 nucleotides read TGTGCCAGCAGTTTCGTTCCTCTAGGAGCGGATACGCAGTATTTT. It is translated as CASSFVPLGADTQYF.